The 5 T cell receptor beta chains reported below all come from one sample, sequenced in a study of identifying expanded T cells in peripheral blood. The repertoire was sequenced with immunoSEQ multiplex PCR; TCRdb's copy has only in-frame clones and lacks some. The data show some 90,000 clones, 86% seen once. Sequenced input: blood. These receptors originate from a person aged 18 to 75 in good health.

V gene TRBV7-9 combines with J gene TRBJ1-4, with D tentatively TRBD1 (5 bases). This CDR3 has 15 residues. The V end was cut by 1 base, the J end by 3 bases, with 9 bases between. The germline V gene has CDR1 SEHNR and CDR2 FQNEAQ (reference sequence). In DNA form, the CDR3 reads TGTGCCAGCAGCTTAGTGGGGACCCCTAATGAAAAACTGTTTTTT. It translates to CASSLVGTPNEKLFF.

The chain joins TRBV19 to TRBJ2-3, with D unclear. Per germline, CDR1 LNHDA and CDR2 SQIVND (reference sequence). The CDR3 consists of 13 residues. The V end was cut by 1 base, the J end by 6 bases, with 8 bases between. The DNA for the CDR3 is TGTGCCAGTAGTATAGGAGTTCGGGATACGCAGTATTTT. Translation: CASSIGVRDTQYF.

The chain combines TRBV2 with TRBJ1-2; D is perhaps TRBD1 (5 bases). This CDR3 region has 12 residues. Trimming took 11 bases from V and 3 from J, leaving 13 bases between them. Germline V gene sequence: CDR1 SNHLY, CDR2 FYNNEI. The CDR3 reads CAGAQAYYGYTF. In DNA form, the CDR3 reads TGTGCCGGTGCACAGGCATACTATGGCTACACCTTC.

As for this clone: This specimen includes other DNA sequences encoding the same CDR3. This chain connects TRBV7-2 to TRBJ1-3; a possible D gene is TRBD1 (5 bases). V was shortened by 1 base and J by 1 base, with 8 bases between the two germline ends. In germline, CDR1 is SGHTA, CDR2 FQGNSA. The CDR3 spans 15 residues. CDR3 sequence (DNA): TGTGCCAGCAGCTTAGATACAGGTTCTGGAAACACCATATATTTT. It encodes CASSLDTGSGNTIYF. The variable domain in full, completed from reference TRBV7-2 and TRBJ1-3, reads GAGVSQSPSNKVTEKGKDVELRCDPISGHTALYWYRQSLGQGLEFLIYFQGNSAPDKSGLPSDRFSAERTGGSVSTLTIQRTQQEDSAVYLCASSLDTGSGNTIYFGEGSWLTVV.

CDR3 DNA sequence: TGTGCCAGCAGTTACTCGAGCCAAGGTGCCTTTGAGCAGTACTTC. Translating it yields CASSYSSQGAFEQYF. The V call is TRBV6-5, the J call TRBJ2-7; no definite D call. The germline V gene has CDR1 MNHEY and CDR2 SVGAGI. Deletions cut 0 bases from V and 7 bases from J, with 16 bases between. This CDR3 is built from 15 residues.